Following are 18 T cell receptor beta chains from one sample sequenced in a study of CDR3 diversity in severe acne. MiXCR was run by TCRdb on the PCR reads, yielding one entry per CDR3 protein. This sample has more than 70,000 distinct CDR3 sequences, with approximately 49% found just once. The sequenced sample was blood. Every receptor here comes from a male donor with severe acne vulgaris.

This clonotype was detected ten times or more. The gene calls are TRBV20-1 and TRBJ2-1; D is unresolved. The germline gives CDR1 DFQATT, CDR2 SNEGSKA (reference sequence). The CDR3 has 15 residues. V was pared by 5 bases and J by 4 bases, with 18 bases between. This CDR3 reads CSAGPSGVAYNEQFF. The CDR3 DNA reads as TGCAGTGCTGGCCCCTCGGGTGTGGCGTACAATGAGCAGTTCTTC.

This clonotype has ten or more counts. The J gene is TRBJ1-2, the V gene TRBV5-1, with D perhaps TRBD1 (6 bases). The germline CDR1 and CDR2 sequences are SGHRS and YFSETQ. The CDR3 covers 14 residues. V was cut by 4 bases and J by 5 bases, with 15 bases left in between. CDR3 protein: CASSTQTGPYGYTF. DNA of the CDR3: TGCGCCAGCAGCACGCAAACAGGGCCTTATGGCTACACCTTC.

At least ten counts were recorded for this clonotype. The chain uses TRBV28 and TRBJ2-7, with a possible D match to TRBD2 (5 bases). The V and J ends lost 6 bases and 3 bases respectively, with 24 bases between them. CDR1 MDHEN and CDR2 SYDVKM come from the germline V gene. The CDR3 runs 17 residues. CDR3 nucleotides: TGTGCCAGCAGGGAGACACACGGAGGACGTGGGAGCTACGAGCAGTACTTC. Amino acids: CASRETHGGRGSYEQYF.

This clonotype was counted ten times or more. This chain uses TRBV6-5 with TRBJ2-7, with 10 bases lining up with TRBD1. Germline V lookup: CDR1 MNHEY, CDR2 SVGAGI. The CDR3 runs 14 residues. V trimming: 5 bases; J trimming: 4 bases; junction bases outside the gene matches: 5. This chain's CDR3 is CASSRTGGGYEQYV. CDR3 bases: TGTGCCAGCAGTCGGACAGGGGGTGGGTACGAGCAGTACGTC.

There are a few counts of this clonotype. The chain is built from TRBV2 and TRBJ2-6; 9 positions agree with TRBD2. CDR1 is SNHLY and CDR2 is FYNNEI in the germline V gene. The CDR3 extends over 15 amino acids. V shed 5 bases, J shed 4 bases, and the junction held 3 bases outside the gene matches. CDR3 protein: CASSSGRTGANVLTF. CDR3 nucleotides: TGTGCCAGCAGTAGCGGGAGGACGGGGGCCAACGTCCTGACTTTC.

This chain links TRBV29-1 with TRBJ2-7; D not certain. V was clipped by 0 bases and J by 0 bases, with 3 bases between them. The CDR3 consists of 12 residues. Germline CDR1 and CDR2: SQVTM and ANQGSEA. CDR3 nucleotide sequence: TGCAGCGTTGAAGAGGGCTCCTACGAGCAGTACTTC. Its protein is CSVEEGSYEQYF.

CDR3 region: CATSDVRTNEQFF. The CDR3, as DNA: TGTGCCACCAGTGACGTCCGCACCAATGAGCAGTTCTTC. The chain combines TRBV24-1 with TRBJ2-1, with D uncertain. With 4 bases removed from V and 6 bases from J, the gap between germline ends came to 9 bases. Looked up from germline, CDR1 is KGHDR and CDR2 is SFDVKD. This CDR3 is 13 amino acids long.

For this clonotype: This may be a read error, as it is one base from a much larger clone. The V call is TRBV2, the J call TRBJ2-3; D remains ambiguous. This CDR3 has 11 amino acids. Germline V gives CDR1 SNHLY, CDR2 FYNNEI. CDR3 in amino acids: CASKNTDTHYF. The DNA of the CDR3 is TGTGCCAGTAAAAACACAGATACGCACTATTTT.

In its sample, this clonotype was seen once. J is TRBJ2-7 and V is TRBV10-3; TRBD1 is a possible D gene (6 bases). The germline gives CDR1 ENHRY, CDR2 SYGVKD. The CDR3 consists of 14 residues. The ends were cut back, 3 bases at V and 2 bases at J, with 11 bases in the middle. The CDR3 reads CAISDRGPAYEQYF. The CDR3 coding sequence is TGTGCCATCAGTGACAGGGGCCCAGCCTACGAGCAGTACTTC.

The CDR3: CASNTGSEQYF. The CDR3 DNA reads as TGTGCCAGCAACACAGGGTCCGAGCAGTACTTC. The chain couples TRBV2 to TRBJ2-7; TRBD1 is a possible D gene (6 bases). V was pared by 7 bases and J by 6 bases, with 10 bases between. Germline V CDR1 and CDR2: SNHLY, FYNNEI. The length of the CDR3 is 11 residues. Based on the CDR3 plus reference TRBV2 and TRBJ2-7, the full variable domain is EPEVTQTPSHQVTQMGQEVILRCVPISNHLYFYWYRQILGQKVEFLVSFYNNEISEKSEIFDDQFSVERPDGSNFTLKIRSTKLEDSAMYFCASNTGSEQYFGPGTRLTVT.

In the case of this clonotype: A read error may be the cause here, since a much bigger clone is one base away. The DNA for the CDR3 is TGTGTCAGCAACCTATGGGACAGGGGCTATGGCTACACCTTC. This codes for CVSNLWDRGYGYTF. V gene TRBV6-6 combines with J gene TRBJ1-2; TRBD1 matches 10 bases. Germline CDR1 MNHNY, CDR2 SVGAGI (reference sequence). The CDR3 loop spans 14 amino acids.

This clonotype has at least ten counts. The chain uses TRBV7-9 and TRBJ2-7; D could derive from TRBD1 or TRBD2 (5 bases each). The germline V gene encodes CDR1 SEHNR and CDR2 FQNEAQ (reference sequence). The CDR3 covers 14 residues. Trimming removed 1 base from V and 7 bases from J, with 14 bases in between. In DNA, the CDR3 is TGTGCCAGCAGCTTAGTTGGGGGACCCGGGGAGCAGTACTTC. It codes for CASSLVGGPGEQYF.

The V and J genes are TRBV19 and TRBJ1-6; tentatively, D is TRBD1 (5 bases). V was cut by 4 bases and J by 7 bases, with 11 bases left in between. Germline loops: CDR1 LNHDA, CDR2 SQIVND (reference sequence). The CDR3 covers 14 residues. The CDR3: CASSKRGRNSPLHF. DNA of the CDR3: TGTGCCAGTAGTAAGAGGGGTAGGAATTCACCCCTCCACTTT.

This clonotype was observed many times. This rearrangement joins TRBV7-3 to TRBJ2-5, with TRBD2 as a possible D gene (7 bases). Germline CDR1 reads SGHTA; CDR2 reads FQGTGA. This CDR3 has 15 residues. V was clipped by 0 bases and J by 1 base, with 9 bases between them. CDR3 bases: TGTGCCAGCAGCTTAACAGGGGGGGTCCAAGAGACCCAGTACTTC. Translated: CASSLTGGVQETQYF. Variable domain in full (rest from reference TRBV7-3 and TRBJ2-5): GAGVSQTPSNKVTEKGKYVELRCDPISGHTALYWYRQSLGQGPEFLIYFQGTGAADDSGLPNDRFFAVRPEGSVSTLKIQRTERGDSAVYLCASSLTGGVQETQYFGPGTRLLVL.

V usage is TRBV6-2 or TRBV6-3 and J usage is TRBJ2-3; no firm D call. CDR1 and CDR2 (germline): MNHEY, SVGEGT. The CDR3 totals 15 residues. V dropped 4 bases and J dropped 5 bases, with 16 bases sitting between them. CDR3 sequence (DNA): TGTGCCAGCAGTTGGCCCCCCCCTCGCGGAGATACGCAGTATTTT. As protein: CASSWPPPRGDTQYF.

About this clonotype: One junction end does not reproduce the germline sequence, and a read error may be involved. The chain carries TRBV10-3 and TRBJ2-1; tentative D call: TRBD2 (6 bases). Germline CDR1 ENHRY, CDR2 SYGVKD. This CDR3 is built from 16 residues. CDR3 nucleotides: TGTGCCAGCAGTGACTCGGGAGTGGGGTCCTACAATGAGCAGTCCTTC. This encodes CASSDSGVGSYNEQSF.

DNA for the CDR3: TGTGCCAGCAGCCGTCGGACTACCGGAACTAATGAGCAGTTCTTC. Protein: CASSRRTTGTNEQFF. The V and J genes are TRBV6-5 and TRBJ2-1, with a tentative D call TRBD2 (6 bases). Germline V CDR1 and CDR2: MNHEY, SVGAGI. Trimming pared 6 bases from V and 7 bases from J, leaving 19 bases between. The CDR3 runs to 15 residues.

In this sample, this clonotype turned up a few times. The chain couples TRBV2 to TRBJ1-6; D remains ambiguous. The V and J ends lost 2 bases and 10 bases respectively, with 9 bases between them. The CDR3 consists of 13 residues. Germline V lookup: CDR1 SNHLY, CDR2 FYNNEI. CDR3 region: CASSERTGSPLHF. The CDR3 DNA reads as TGTGCCAGCAGTGAACGAACGGGGTCACCCCTCCACTTT.